This entry lists 25 T cell receptor beta chains sequenced from one sample in a study of T cell responses to AZD1222 COVID-19 vaccine. Assay used: immunoSEQ multiplex PCR; TCRdb lists only in-frame clones, some missing. The sample contains around 160,000 clones, roughly 88% of which appear only once. Specimen: peripheral blood, collected on day 0 of AZD1222 vaccination. The receptor source for this set is an adult in good health.

This chain connects TRBV7-2 to TRBJ1-3; 7 positions agree with TRBD1. This CDR3 is 15 amino acids long. V lost 10 bases to trimming and J lost 0 bases; unmatched junction nucleotides: 9. Per the germline V gene, CDR1 is SGHTA and CDR2 is FQGNSA. CDR3 loop: CATSFGQASGNTIYF. The CDR3, as DNA: TGTGCCACTTCGTTCGGACAGGCCTCTGGAAACACCATATATTTT.

CDR3 amino acids: CSVQRQGKAFF. The CDR3 region has the DNA TGCAGCGTTCAAAGACAGGGGAAAGCTTTCTTT. V usage is TRBV29-1 and J usage is TRBJ1-1; 8 nucleotides agree with TRBD1. The V and J ends lost 5 bases and 9 bases, in that order; junction bases with no gene match: 5. In germline, CDR1 is SQVTM, CDR2 ANQGSEA. The CDR3 contains 11 residues.

The chain couples TRBV30 to TRBJ2-5; unclear D gene. Germline V CDR1 and CDR2: GTSNPN, SVGIG (reference sequence). V lost 5 bases to trimming and J lost 5 bases, with 6 bases between them. The CDR3 runs to 10 residues. The CDR3 loop is CAWGRETQYF. CDR3 coding DNA: TGTGCCTGGGGTAGGGAGACCCAGTACTTC.

The V and J genes are TRBV5-4 and TRBJ1-2; TRBD1 agrees at 11 bases. Per germline, CDR1 SGHNT and CDR2 YYREEE (reference sequence). The length of the CDR3 is 15 residues. Trimming at V came to 3 bases and at J to 6 bases, leaving 7 bases not matched to a gene. CDR3 loop: CASSSGQGVLHGYTF. In DNA, the CDR3 is TGTGCCAGCAGCTCGGGACAGGGGGTGCTTCATGGCTACACCTTC.

The chain recombines TRBV12-5 with TRBJ1-3, with D tentatively TRBD1 (5 bases). Germline lookup yields CDR1 LGHNT and CDR2 FRNRAP. Trimming pared 1 base from V and 0 bases from J, leaving 7 bases between. The CDR3 sequence is 15 residues long. CDR3 nucleotide sequence: TGTGCTAGTGGTTTGGGGGGGAACTCTGGAAACACCATATATTTT. As protein: CASGLGGNSGNTIYF.

The DNA of the CDR3 is TGTGCCAGCAGTTGGACCGGGACAGGGTACGATACGCAGTATTTT. It is translated as CASSWTGTGYDTQYF. This chain joins TRBV6-6 and TRBJ2-3; 9 bases map to TRBD1. Germline V CDR1 and CDR2: MNHNY, SVGAGI (reference sequence). Trimming cost V 4 bases and J 6 bases; bases outside gene matches: 8. There are 15 residues in the CDR3.

This clone showed up just a few times. The chain combines TRBV9 with TRBJ2-3, with TRBD2 matching 9 bases. CDR3 length: 19 amino acids. The germline V gene has CDR1 SGDLS and CDR2 YYNGEE. V lost 4 bases to trimming and J lost 0 bases; unmatched junction nucleotides: 15. CDR3 amino acids: CASSPSTAGGLSSTDTQYF. As DNA, the CDR3 is TGTGCCAGCAGCCCTTCAACAGCGGGGGGCCTCTCTAGCACAGATACGCAGTATTTT.

The chain joins TRBV24-1 to TRBJ1-5; D perhaps matches TRBD1 (5 bases). CDR1 is KGHDR and CDR2 is SFDVKD in the germline V gene. V was shortened by 5 bases and J by 4 bases, with 8 bases between the two germline ends. The CDR3 is 13 residues long. Written as DNA, the CDR3 is TGTGCCACCAGTGGGGGGGGGAATCAGCCCCAGCATTTT. Protein sequence: CATSGGGNQPQHF.

As DNA, the CDR3 is TGCGCCAGCAGCACCGAAATCACAGATACGCAGTATTTT. Encoded protein: CASSTEITDTQYF. The chain links TRBV5-1 to TRBJ2-3, with D hard to call. The CDR3 covers 13 residues. The germline V and J ends were trimmed by 4 bases and 2 bases, with 8 bases remaining between them. Germline lookup yields CDR1 SGHRS and CDR2 YFSETQ.

This clone has more than one count but fewer than ten. The rearrangement uses TRBV15 and TRBJ1-1; D is unclear. Germline CDR1 LNHNV, CDR2 YYDKDF (reference sequence). Trimming took 3 bases from V and 10 from J, leaving 24 bases between them. The length of the CDR3 is 16 residues. CDR3 sequence: CATSRQRDSRAKVAFF. The CDR3 nucleotides read TGTGCCACCAGCAGGCAGCGGGATTCTCGGGCAAAGGTAGCTTTCTTT. Combining the CDR3 with reference TRBV15 and TRBJ1-1 gives the whole variable domain DAMVIQNPRYQVTQFGKPVTLSCSQTLNHNVMYWYQQKSSQAPKLLFHYYDKDFNNEADTPDNFQSRRPNTSFCFLDIRSPGLGDTAMYLCATSRQRDSRAKVAFFGQGTRLTVV.

The chain carries TRBV19 and TRBJ1-2, with 9 bases matching TRBD1. CDR1 is LNHDA, CDR2 SQIVND, per germline (reference sequence). This CDR3 region has 17 residues. J lost 4 bases, V lost 3 bases, and 12 bases had no gene match. CDR3 in amino acids: CASSIQTGTGISYGYTF. CDR3 in DNA: TGTGCCAGTAGTATTCAAACCGGGACAGGGATTTCCTATGGCTACACCTTC.

V and J are TRBV19 and TRBJ1-5; TRBD1 might be the D (5 bases). Trimming took 0 bases from V and 11 from J, leaving 14 bases between them. CDR1 is LNHDA and CDR2 is SQIVND in the germline V gene (reference sequence). This CDR3 has 14 residues. The CDR3 DNA reads as TGTGCCAGTAGTATAGACGGGGGAGTGGGAGCCCAGCATTTT. Translating gives CASSIDGGVGAQHF. Filled out from reference TRBV19 and TRBJ1-5, the complete variable domain reads DGGITQSPKYLFRKEGQNVTLSCEQNLNHDAMYWYRQDPGQGLRLIYYSQIVNDFQKGDIAEGYSVSREKKESFPLTVTSAQKNPTAFYLCASSIDGGVGAQHFGDGTRLSIL.

The chain employs TRBV9 and TRBJ1-4; 7 nucleotides match TRBD1. The CDR3 is made up of 16 amino acids. Germline V CDR1 and CDR2: SGDLS, YYNGEE. V was clipped by 3 bases and J by 0 bases; unmatched bases: 5. The CDR3 DNA is TGTGCCAGCAGCGCCAGGACAGGTGCAACTAATGAAAAACTGTTTTTT. This encodes CASSARTGATNEKLFF.

This clone is a singleton in its sample. The V and J genes are TRBV7-3 and TRBJ1-6; possible D gene TRBD1, 6 bases. This CDR3 spans 14 amino acids. CDR1 is SGHTA and CDR2 is FQGTGA in the germline V gene. Trimming pared 8 bases from V and 7 bases from J, leaving 15 bases between. DNA for the CDR3: TGTGCCAGCGGGGTTACAGGGAGGAATTCACCCCTCCACTTT. As protein: CASGVTGRNSPLHF.

The chain employs TRBV4-2 and TRBJ1-5; D is unresolved. The germline V gene encodes CDR1 LGHNA and CDR2 YNFKEQ. V was clipped by 5 bases and J by 3 bases, with 5 bases between them. The CDR3 has 12 amino acids. The CDR3 coding sequence is TGTGCCAGCAGCGATGCCAATCAGCCCCAGCATTTT. Translated: CASSDANQPQHF.

The chain combines TRBV12-5 with TRBJ1-4, with D possibly being TRBD1 (6 bases). Germline values: CDR1 LGHNT, CDR2 FRNRAP. V lost 6 bases and J lost 3, with 11 bases in between. The CDR3 totals 14 residues. CDR3 sequence reads: CASGSQGSNEKLFF. CDR3 bases: TGTGCTAGTGGATCACAGGGTTCTAATGAAAAACTGTTTTTT.

This clone appeared a single time. The chain has TRBV21-1 and TRBJ1-6; TRBD1 is the table's D call and was not checked against the DNA. TRBV21-1 is a pseudogene locus. The CDR3 length is 18 residues. As DNA, the CDR3 is TGTGCCAGCAGCGCTCGGGGGACAGACAGAAATCATAATTCACCCCTCCACTTT. As protein: CASSARGTDRNHNSPLHF.

This sequence joins TRBV7-2 and TRBJ2-1, with 12 bases that match TRBD1. The CDR3 totals 19 residues. CDR1 is SGHTA, CDR2 FQGNSA, per germline. J was trimmed by 10 bases and V by 6 bases; bases with no gene match: 22. This CDR3 is CASRPSGTGGGRGGREQFF. DNA of the CDR3: TGTGCCAGCAGGCCGTCCGGGACAGGGGGCGGGCGCGGGGGGCGGGAGCAGTTCTTC.

CDR3 protein: CASSSREGSSEQYF. CDR3 DNA: TGTGCCAGCAGTTCTCGGGAAGGATCCTCGGAGCAGTACTTC. J is TRBJ2-7 and V is TRBV6-8; possible D gene TRBD2, 5 bases. Germline V CDR1 and CDR2: MNHGY, SAAAGT. CDR3 size: 14 residues. The V end was cut by 4 bases, the J end by 7 bases, with 17 bases between.

The V and J genes are TRBV19 and TRBJ1-1, with TRBD1 identical over 12 bases. V shed 9 bases and J 5 bases; nucleotides not matched to a gene: 10. Germline V CDR1 and CDR2: LNHDA, SQIVND (reference sequence). This CDR3 region has 15 residues. CDR3: CASGGTGGWKTEAFF. The CDR3 DNA follows: TGTGCCAGCGGGGGGACAGGGGGCTGGAAAACTGAAGCTTTCTTT.

This chain links TRBV7-2 with TRBJ2-7; weak D call: TRBD1 (7 bases). This CDR3 has 15 amino acids. Trimming left V 5 bases short and J 5 bases short, with 19 bases between. Germline lookup yields CDR1 SGHTA and CDR2 FQGNSA. The CDR3 DNA reads as TGTGCCAGCAGCCAAAGGCGACAGGGAGGTAACGAGCAGTACTTC. It is translated as CASSQRRQGGNEQYF.

V and J are TRBV19 and TRBJ1-5; 8 nucleotides align to TRBD1. The germline CDR1 and CDR2 sequences are LNHDA and SQIVND (reference sequence). The CDR3 has 14 amino acids. V lost 3 bases, J lost 7 bases, and 5 bases stayed unmatched. The CDR3 DNA follows: TGTGCCAGTAGTATCGGGACAGGAGGACAGCCCCAGCATTTT. It translates to CASSIGTGGQPQHF.

This chain joins TRBV18 and TRBJ2-3, with 7 bases matching TRBD1. Germline V CDR1 and CDR2: KGHSH, LQKENI. The length of the CDR3 is 15 residues. V shed 3 bases, J shed 0 bases, and the junction held 3 bases outside the gene matches. This chain's CDR3 is CASSPGTASTDTQYF. Here the CDR3 DNA reads TGTGCCAGCTCACCCGGGACAGCTAGCACAGATACGCAGTATTTT. The full variable domain, rest sourced from reference TRBV18 and TRBJ2-3, is NAGVMQNPRHLVRRRGQEARLRCSPMKGHSHVYWYRQLPEEGLKFMVYLQKENIIDESGMPKERFSAEFPKEGPSILRIQQVVRGDSAAYFCASSPGTASTDTQYFGPGTRLTVL.

The table lists this clone with a count of one. The chain combines TRBV7-3 with TRBJ2-1; 8 nucleotides match TRBD2. V lost 1 base to trimming and J lost 12 bases; unmatched junction nucleotides: 11. The CDR3 totals 15 residues. The germline gives CDR1 SGHTA, CDR2 FQGTGA. The CDR3 DNA reads as TGTGCCAGCAGCTTAAACGGGGGGGCCCGTGAGGGGCAGTTCTTC. This codes for CASSLNGGAREGQFF.

This chain joins TRBV4-3 and TRBJ1-2; TRBD1 matches at 12 bases. V lost 3 bases and J lost 2; bases outside the gene matches: 4. The length of the CDR3 is 16 residues. Per germline, CDR1 LGHNA and CDR2 YSLEER. The CDR3 DNA sequence: TGCGCCAGCAGCCACGCCGGGACAGGGGGCAACTATGGCTACACCTTC. It translates to CASSHAGTGGNYGYTF.